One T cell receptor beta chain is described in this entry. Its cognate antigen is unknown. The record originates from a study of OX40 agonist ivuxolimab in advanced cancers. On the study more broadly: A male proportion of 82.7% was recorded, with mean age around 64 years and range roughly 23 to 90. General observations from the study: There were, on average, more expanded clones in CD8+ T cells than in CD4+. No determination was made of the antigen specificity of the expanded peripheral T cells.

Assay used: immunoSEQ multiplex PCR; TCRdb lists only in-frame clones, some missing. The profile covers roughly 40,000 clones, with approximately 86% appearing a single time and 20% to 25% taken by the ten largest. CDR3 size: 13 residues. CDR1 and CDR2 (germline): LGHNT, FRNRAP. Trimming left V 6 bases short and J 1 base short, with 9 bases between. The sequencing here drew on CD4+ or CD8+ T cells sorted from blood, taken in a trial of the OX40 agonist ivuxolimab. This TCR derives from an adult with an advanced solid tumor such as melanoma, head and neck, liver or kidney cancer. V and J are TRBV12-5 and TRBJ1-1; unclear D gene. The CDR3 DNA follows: TGTGCTAGTGGACCGGGTGGGAACACTGAAGCTTTCTTT. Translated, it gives CASGPGGNTEAFF.